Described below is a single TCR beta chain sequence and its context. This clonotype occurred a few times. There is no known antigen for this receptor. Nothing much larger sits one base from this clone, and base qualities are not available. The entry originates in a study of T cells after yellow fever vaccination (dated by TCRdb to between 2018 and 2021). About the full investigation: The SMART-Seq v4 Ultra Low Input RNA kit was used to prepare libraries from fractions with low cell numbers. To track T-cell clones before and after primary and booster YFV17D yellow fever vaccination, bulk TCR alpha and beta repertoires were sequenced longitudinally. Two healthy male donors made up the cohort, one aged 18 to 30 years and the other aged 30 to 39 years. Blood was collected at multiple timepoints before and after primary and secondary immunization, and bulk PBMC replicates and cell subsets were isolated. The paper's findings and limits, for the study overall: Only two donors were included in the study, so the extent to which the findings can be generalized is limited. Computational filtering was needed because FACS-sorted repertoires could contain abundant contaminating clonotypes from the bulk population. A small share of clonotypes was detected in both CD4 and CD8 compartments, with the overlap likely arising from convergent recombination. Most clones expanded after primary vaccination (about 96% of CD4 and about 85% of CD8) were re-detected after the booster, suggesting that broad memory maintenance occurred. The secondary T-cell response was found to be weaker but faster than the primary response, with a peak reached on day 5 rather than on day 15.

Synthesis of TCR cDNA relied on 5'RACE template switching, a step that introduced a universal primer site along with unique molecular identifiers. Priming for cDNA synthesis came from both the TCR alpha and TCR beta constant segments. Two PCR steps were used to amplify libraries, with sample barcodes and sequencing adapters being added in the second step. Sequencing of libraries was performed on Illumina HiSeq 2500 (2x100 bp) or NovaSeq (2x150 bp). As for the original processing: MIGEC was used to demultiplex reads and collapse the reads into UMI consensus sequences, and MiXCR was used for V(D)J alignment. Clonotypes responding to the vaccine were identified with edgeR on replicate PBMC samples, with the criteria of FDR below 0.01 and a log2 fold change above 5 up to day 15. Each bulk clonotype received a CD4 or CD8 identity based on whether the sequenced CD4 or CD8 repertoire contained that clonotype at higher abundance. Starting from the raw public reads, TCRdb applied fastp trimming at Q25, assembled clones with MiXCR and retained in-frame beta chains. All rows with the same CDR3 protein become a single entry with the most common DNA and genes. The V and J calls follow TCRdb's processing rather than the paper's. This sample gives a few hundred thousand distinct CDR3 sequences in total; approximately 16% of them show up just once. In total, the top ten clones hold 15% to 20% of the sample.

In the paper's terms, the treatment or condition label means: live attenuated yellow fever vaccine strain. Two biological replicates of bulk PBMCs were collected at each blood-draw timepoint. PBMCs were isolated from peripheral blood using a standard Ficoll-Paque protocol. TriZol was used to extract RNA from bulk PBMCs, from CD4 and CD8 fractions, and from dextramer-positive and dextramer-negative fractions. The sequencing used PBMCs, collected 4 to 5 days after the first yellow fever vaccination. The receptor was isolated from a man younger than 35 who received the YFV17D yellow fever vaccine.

The DNA sequence is given as TGCGCCAGCAGCTTGGAGGGGACAGGAATGAACACCGGGGAGCTGTTTTTT. The translation is CASSLEGTGMNTGELFF. This sequence uses TRBV5-1 and TRBJ2-2; TRBD1 lines up with 8 middle nucleotides. Here V drops 0 bases and J drops 1 base, and the junction holds 5 bases not matched to any gene. The CDR3 sequence holds 17 residues, the cysteine and phenylalanine included. The CDR3 DNA has 51 bases and is translated from base 1. CDR1 and CDR2 were assigned from the germline V gene as SGHRS and YFSETQ.